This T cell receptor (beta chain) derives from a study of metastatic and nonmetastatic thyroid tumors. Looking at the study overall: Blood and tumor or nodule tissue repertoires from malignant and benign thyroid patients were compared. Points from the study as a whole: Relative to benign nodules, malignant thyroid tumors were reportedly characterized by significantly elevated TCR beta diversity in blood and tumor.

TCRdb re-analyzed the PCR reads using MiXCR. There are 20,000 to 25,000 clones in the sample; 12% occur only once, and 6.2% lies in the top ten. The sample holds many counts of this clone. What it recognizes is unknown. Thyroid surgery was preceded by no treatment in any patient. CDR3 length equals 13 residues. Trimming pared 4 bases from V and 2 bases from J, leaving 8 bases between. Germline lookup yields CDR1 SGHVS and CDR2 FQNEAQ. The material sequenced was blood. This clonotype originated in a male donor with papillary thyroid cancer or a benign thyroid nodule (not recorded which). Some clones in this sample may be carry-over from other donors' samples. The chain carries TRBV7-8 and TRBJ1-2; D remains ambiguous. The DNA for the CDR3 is TGTGCCAGCAGCTCCATTGGGAACTATGGCTACACCTTC. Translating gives CASSSIGNYGYTF.